This is a list of T cell receptor beta chains from one sample in a study of blood T cell repertoires in COVID-19. The table came from immunoSEQ multiplex PCR; TCRdb's copy has only in-frame clones and leaves some out. Among roughly 150,000 clones listed, roughly nine tenths were seen once. Sample: peripheral blood. The receptors shown here come from a woman aged 60-70 years with active COVID-19. CDR3s include the opening cysteine and the closing phenylalanine or tryptophan. The D gene is left open where the match is weak. For some rows the clone size is stated as once, few or many, or as a class when expanded; others skip it.

clone size | J gene | CDR3 length | V gene | D gene | CDR3 DNA | CDR3 protein
. | TRBJ1-5 | 15 | TRBV5-8 | TRBD1 | TGTGCCAGCAGCTTTAGAGACAGGGGTTTTCAGCCCCAGCATTTT | CASSFRDRGFQPQHF
. | TRBJ1-2 | 14 | TRBV28 | . | TGTGCCAGCAGCGTCGACAGCATCGTCTATGGCTACACCTTC | CASSVDSIVYGYTF
. | TRBJ2-7 | 13 | TRBV10-3 | . | TGTGCCATCAGTGTCCCGAGCTCCTACGAGCAGTACTTC | CAISVPSSYEQYF
. | TRBJ2-7 | 14 | TRBV7-9 | TRBD1 | TGTGCCAGCAGCTTAGTTTTCGACAGGGACGAGCAGTACTTC | CASSLVFDRDEQYF
. | TRBJ1-2 | 15 | TRBV7-9 | . | TGTGCCAGCAGCTTATCCGCCGGGGGGCGGGATGGCTACACCTTC | CASSLSAGGRDGYTF
once | TRBJ1-2 | 15 | TRBV5-1 | TRBD1 | TGCGCCAGCAGCCCGGGACAGGGGGACACAGGTGGCTACACCTTC | CASSPGQGDTGGYTF
. | TRBJ2-7 | 13 | TRBV28 | . | TGTGCCAGCACCTCTAGTCGGGGGAACGAGCAGTACTTC | CASTSSRGNEQYF
. | TRBJ2-7 | 18 | TRBV19 | TRBD1 | TGTGCCAGTAGTCCCCGGGACAGAGGAAACCAAATTACCTACGAGCAGTACTTC | CASSPRDRGNQITYEQYF
. | TRBJ2-3 | 14 | TRBV7-9 | . | TGTGCCAGCATTCTGTCCGGGGGACCAGATACGCAGTATTTT | CASILSGGPDTQYF
once | TRBJ1-1 | 15 | TRBV9 | TRBD1 | TGTGCCAGCAGCTTCTCGGGACAGGGGGCCACTGAAGCTTTCTTT | CASSFSGQGATEAFF
. | TRBJ2-7 | 14 | TRBV28 | . | TGTGCCAGCAGTTTATCTGGGGGTCGGGGGGAGCAGTACTTC | CASSLSGGRGEQYF
. | TRBJ2-7 | 18 | TRBV7-2 | TRBD2 | TGTGCCAGCAGCTTAGACATTCGGTTAAGCGGGAGGGCGAACGAGCAGTACTTC | CASSLDIRLSGRANEQYF
. | TRBJ2-5 | 14 | TRBV7-9 | . | TGTGCCAGCAGCTTTGCGCAGGGAGGAGAGACCCAGTACTTC | CASSFAQGGETQYF